This is a list of T cell receptor beta chains from one sample in a study of blood T cell repertoires in COVID-19. Libraries were prepared by immunoSEQ multiplex PCR; TCRdb keeps only in-frame clonotypes and omits some of them. Of approximately 120,000 clones detected, roughly 84% appear once; the ten largest clones hold roughly 7%. Sequencing was performed on peripheral blood. These receptors all stem from a woman aged 50 to 65 with acute or convalescent COVID-19. Each CDR3 is given with its conserved first and last residue. A row's size may be missing; if present it is once, few, many or a size class.

J	size	V	CDR3
TRBJ1-4	.	TRBV6-6	CASSLTTGGNEKLFF
TRBJ1-3	.	TRBV19	CASTSDSTGNTIYF
TRBJ1-1	.	TRBV19	CASSRGTDTEAFF
TRBJ1-1	.	TRBV7-3	CASSLMGRNTEAFF
TRBJ1-4	.	TRBV28	CASSSTGGVGEKLFF
TRBJ1-3	.	TRBV3-1/TRBV3-2	CASSLRGRGAGNTIYF
TRBJ1-1	.	TRBV14	CASSQAGTMNTEAFF
TRBJ1-6	.	TRBV30	CAWSALSSYNSPLHF
TRBJ1-2	.	TRBV12-3/TRBV12-4	CASSLGQGEGYTF
TRBJ1-4	.	TRBV5-1	CASRGQELNEKLFF
TRBJ2-1	.	TRBV7-3	CASSSRPQSEGQQFF
TRBJ1-2	.	TRBV28	CASSLLSDSGYGYTF
TRBJ2-5	once	TRBV18	CASSPYQETQYF
TRBJ1-1	.	TRBV12-3/TRBV12-4	CASSFGNTEAFF
TRBJ1-1	.	TRBV6-6	CASSQQGLEAFF
TRBJ1-6	.	TRBV5-1	CASSSGMRTVYNSPLHF
TRBJ2-3	.	TRBV3-1/TRBV3-2	CASSRGGGPGLANIRTDTQYF
TRBJ2-7	.	TRBV5-4	CASSPDGGFSYEQYF
TRBJ1-5	.	TRBV12-3/TRBV12-4	CASSLVGLGPQHF
TRBJ2-2	.	TRBV4-1	CASSPSGTGELFF
TRBJ2-3	.	TRBV5-1	CASSTQPGDTQYF
TRBJ2-6	.	TRBV7-6	CASSKPTGAGANVLTF
TRBJ1-4	.	TRBV19	CASSIVFLGGLGEKLFF
TRBJ2-3	.	TRBV5-1	CASLQGGISTDTQYF
TRBJ1-1	.	TRBV20-1	CSAKGTGEAFF
TRBJ2-2	.	TRBV6-4	CVSSSGGAPGELFF
TRBJ1-6	.	TRBV30	CAWTPGSYNSPLHF
TRBJ2-5	.	TRBV5-4	CASGTSGGAETQYF
TRBJ1-1	.	TRBV6-6	CASTFKKQGGTEAFF
TRBJ2-7	.	TRBV7-9	CASSFETATYEQYF
TRBJ1-6	once	TRBV30	CALDRADNSPLHF
TRBJ1-2	.	TRBV11-2	CASSEGGDYGYTF
TRBJ1-6	once	TRBV18	CASSPPPTTLGGNSPLHF
TRBJ2-1	few	TRBV2	CASSRTVSSYNEQFF
TRBJ2-3	.	TRBV7-8	CASSLGAGTDTQYF
TRBJ1-1	.	TRBV28	CASTTTRNTEAFF
TRBJ1-1	once	TRBV6-4	CARTGAGGTEAFF
TRBJ2-1	.	TRBV19	CASSSQAGGDTMKQFF
TRBJ1-1	.	TRBV2	CASSAQPNTEAFF
TRBJ2-1	.	TRBV11-3	CASSLDGTNNEQFF
TRBJ1-2	.	TRBV5-1	CASSYTGASGYTF
TRBJ1-5	.	TRBV10-3	CAISPGGESNQPQHF